This is a list of T cell receptor beta chains from one sample in a study of control samples from healthy donors and cancer patients. Profiled with immunoSEQ multiplex PCR; TCRdb holds only in-frame clones, not every one. The sample lists about 160,000 clones; roughly 89% were seen once. Sample: blood. These receptors were taken from a man aged 30-40 years in good health. The CDR3 runs from the conserved cysteine through the conserved F or W.

v_gene	j_gene	CDR3aa
TRBV3-1/TRBV3-2	TRBJ1-2	CASSQQRGGYTF
TRBV28	TRBJ2-1	CASSFGQYGYNEQFF
TRBV13	TRBJ2-1	CASSLSSGRALPSDEQFF
TRBV11-2	TRBJ1-2	CASSLRLGGYTF
TRBV9	TRBJ1-2	CASSAQGPYGYTF
TRBV5-6	TRBJ2-7	CASSSPGQGAYEQYF
TRBV2	TRBJ1-2	CATPMIPGQGLNGYTF
TRBV27	TRBJ2-6	CASLKSVVSPSGANVLTF
TRBV11-3	TRBJ2-7	CASSLEGHPLGITYEQYF
TRBV29-1	TRBJ1-3	CSMTKDSGNTIYF
TRBV15	TRBJ1-4	CATSRESEREKLFF
TRBV30	TRBJ2-3	CAWQTDRGFTDTQYF
TRBV5-4	TRBJ1-2	CASSLAGQGVGYTF
TRBV19	TRBJ1-4	CASRRTAAGEKLFF
TRBV7-8	TRBJ2-3	CASRKTTSGRTDTQYF
TRBV11-2	TRBJ1-4	CASSLVELEKLFF
TRBV6-1	TRBJ2-7	CASSEPRGSYEQYF
TRBV4-2	TRBJ2-7	CASSQEVGLGEQYF
TRBV14	TRBJ2-5	CASSRGTGGLVETQYF
TRBV7-9	TRBJ2-5	CASSLVGDSGETQYF
TRBV5-1	TRBJ2-3	CASSLRGTGALTTDTQYF
TRBV10-3	TRBJ2-7	CAISELGLEQYF
TRBV10-1	TRBJ1-4	CASSAPGFCEKLFF
TRBV24-1	TRBJ2-7	CATSDLGVSSYEQYF
TRBV6-2/TRBV6-3	TRBJ2-1	CASSYSNGGRGEQFF
TRBV2	TRBJ2-7	CASSAGTLYEQYF
TRBV27	TRBJ1-2	CATWDRRPGGPGYTF
TRBV9	TRBJ2-2	CASSAPTGEGTGELFF
TRBV3-1/TRBV3-2	TRBJ2-4	CASSPRRPKGGNIQYF
TRBV11-2	TRBJ1-2	CASSPRLADGYTF
TRBV11-2	TRBJ2-1	CASSLVASGGAEEQFF
TRBV25-1	TRBJ2-5	CASTGGAVSGETQYF
TRBV2	TRBJ2-2	CASSPQGTTGELFF
TRBV19	TRBJ2-3	CASSMGTVGTDTQYF
TRBV7-2	TRBJ2-1	CASSGSSGGATEQFF
TRBV9	TRBJ1-1	CASSVGGTEAFF
TRBV4-3	TRBJ2-6	CASSQGKGGISGANVLTF